The rows below give T cell receptor beta chains drawn from one sample of a study of blood T cell repertoires in COVID-19. Repertoires were generated with immunoSEQ multiplex PCR, while TCRdb's copy carries only in-frame clones and drops some. In the table there are fewer than 300,000 clones, roughly 91% of which are singletons. Material: PBMCs or T cells enriched from blood (not recorded which). The receptors originated from a woman between 35 and 50 years old with acute COVID-19. Each CDR3 is given without its conserved first and last residue. A D gene is named only where the DNA matches it firmly. Size tells how often a clone was seen (once, few, many) or the class of an expanded clone, and some rows leave it out.

NA,TRBJ2-3,13,TRBD1,TRBV19,ASRSGQGSTDTQY
NA,TRBJ2-5,14,TRBD2,TRBV7-2,ASSLEGSGKLGGQY
NA,TRBJ1-1,13,NA,TRBV27,ASSLILSRGAEAF
NA,TRBJ2-7,11,NA,TRBV5-1,ASSLVTGGEQY
NA,TRBJ2-2,13,TRBD1,TRBV9,ASSAGQGNTGELF
once,TRBJ2-1,14,NA,TRBV3-1/TRBV3-2,ASSQVHPGGYNEQF
NA,TRBJ2-1,15,TRBD2,TRBV4-2,ASSQEGTSGRYNEQF
NA,TRBJ1-2,12,NA,TRBV28,ASSKDFGNYGYT
NA,TRBJ2-7,15,TRBD2,TRBV28,ASSLPGLAGHLREQY
NA,TRBJ2-1,13,NA,TRBV7-2,ASRPYRSSYNEQF
NA,TRBJ2-3,14,TRBD2,TRBV5-6,ASSLSASGVTDTQY
NA,TRBJ2-3,13,NA,TRBV5-4,ASSLTGALTDTQY
NA,TRBJ1-1,14,NA,TRBV30,AWSNLAAGMNTEAF
NA,TRBJ1-5,12,TRBD1,TRBV4-1,ASSQGQGNQPQH
NA,TRBJ1-2,9,NA,TRBV3-1/TRBV3-2,ASSQDQGYT
few,TRBJ2-7,13,TRBD2,TRBV4-3,ASSQTGGWFYEQY
NA,TRBJ2-5,14,TRBD2,TRBV24-1,ATRASGAGGLETQY
NA,TRBJ2-1,14,TRBD2,TRBV10-2,ASSESWAGGQAEQF
NA,TRBJ2-3,10,NA,TRBV3-1/TRBV3-2,ASSLTLTSLY
NA,TRBJ2-7,11,NA,TRBV5-6,ASSPQRSYEQY
once,TRBJ2-3,14,TRBD2,TRBV5-5,ASSLAPLGGKDTQY
NA,TRBJ1-2,13,TRBD1,TRBV7-2,ASSLTDRPNYGYT
NA,TRBJ1-2,9,NA,TRBV5-1,ASRGGFGYT
NA,TRBJ1-2,12,NA,TRBV19,ASSFTGSGGGYT
once,TRBJ1-4,12,NA,TRBV28,ASRPYGANEKLF
NA,TRBJ2-1,13,NA,TRBV6-4,ASRFCARSGNEQF
NA,TRBJ1-1,11,TRBD1,TRBV11-3,ASSLDSRGLAF
NA,TRBJ2-2,14,NA,TRBV19,ASSIRGGTSTGELF
NA,TRBJ1-2,15,NA,TRBV18,ASSPAQVQAGGYGYT
NA,TRBJ2-3,17,TRBD2,TRBV3-1/TRBV3-2,ASSPTRTSGRRGVDTQY
NA,TRBJ2-5,12,NA,TRBV11-3,ASSLERVQETQY
NA,TRBJ1-1,12,NA,TRBV7-9,ASSPGGGSTEAF
NA,TRBJ2-1,10,NA,TRBV30,AWSVLPNEQF
NA,TRBJ2-7,14,NA,TRBV28,ASSPIVGDNSYEQY
NA,TRBJ2-6,15,TRBD2,TRBV9,ASSQGLAGAGANVLT
NA,TRBJ1-3,11,NA,TRBV6-5,ASRPGTGNTIY
once,TRBJ1-2,10,TRBD1,TRBV24-1,ATSRQGDGYT
once,TRBJ2-7,11,NA,TRBV28,ASNEGGSYEQY
NA,TRBJ2-7,14,TRBD1,TRBV6-5,ASSYRGGGSSYEQY
NA,TRBJ1-1,11,NA,TRBV29-1,SVVGGLVTEAF
NA,TRBJ1-1,13,NA,TRBV14,ASSQEKGRGTEAF